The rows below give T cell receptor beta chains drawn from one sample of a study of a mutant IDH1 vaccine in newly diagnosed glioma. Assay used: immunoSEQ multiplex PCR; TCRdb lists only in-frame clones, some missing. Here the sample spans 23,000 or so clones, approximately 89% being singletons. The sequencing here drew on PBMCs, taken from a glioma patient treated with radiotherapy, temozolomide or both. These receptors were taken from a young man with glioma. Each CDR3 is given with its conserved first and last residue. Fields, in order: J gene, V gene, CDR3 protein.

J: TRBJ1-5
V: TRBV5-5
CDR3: CASSLESYSQGYSNQPQHF

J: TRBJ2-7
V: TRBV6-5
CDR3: CASSLAGTGLYEQYF

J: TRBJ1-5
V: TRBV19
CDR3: CASSIVGAGAANQPQHF

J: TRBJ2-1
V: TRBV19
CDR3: CASSSGRHNEQFF

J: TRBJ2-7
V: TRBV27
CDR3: CASSLSGRVLYEQYF

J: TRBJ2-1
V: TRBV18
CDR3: CASSPPGLANEQFF

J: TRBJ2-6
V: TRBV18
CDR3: CASSLIEANVLTF

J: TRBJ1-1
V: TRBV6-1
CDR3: CASSEARDRLGTEAFF

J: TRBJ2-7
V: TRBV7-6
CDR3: CASSFAGGYEQYF

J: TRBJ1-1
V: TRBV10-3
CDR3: CAISESGVRNTEAFF

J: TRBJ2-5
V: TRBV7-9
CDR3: CASSGDRVGGETQYF

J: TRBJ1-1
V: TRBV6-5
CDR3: CASSYSRTGTEAFF